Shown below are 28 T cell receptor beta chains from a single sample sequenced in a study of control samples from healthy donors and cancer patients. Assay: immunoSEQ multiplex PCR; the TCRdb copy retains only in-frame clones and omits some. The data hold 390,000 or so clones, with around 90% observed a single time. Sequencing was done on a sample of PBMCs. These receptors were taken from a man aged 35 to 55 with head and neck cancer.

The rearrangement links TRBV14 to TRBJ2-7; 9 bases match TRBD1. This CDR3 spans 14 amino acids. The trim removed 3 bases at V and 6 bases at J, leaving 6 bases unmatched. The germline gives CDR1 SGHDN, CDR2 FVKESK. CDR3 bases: TGTGCCAGCAGCCAGACAGGGGGAAGGACCGAGCAGTACTTC. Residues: CASSQTGGRTEQYF.

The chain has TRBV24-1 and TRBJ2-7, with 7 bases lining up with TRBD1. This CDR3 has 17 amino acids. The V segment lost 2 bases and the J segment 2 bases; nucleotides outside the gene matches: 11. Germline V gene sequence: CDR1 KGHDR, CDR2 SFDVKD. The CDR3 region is CATSDYGQAKGPYEQYF. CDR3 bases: TGTGCCACCAGTGATTACGGACAGGCTAAGGGGCCCTACGAGCAGTACTTC.

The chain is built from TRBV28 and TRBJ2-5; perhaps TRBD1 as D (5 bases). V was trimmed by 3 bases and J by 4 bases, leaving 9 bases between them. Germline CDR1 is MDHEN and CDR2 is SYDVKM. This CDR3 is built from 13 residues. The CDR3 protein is CASSFSGPETQYF. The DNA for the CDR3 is TGTGCCAGCAGTTTCTCAGGGCCAGAGACCCAGTACTTC.

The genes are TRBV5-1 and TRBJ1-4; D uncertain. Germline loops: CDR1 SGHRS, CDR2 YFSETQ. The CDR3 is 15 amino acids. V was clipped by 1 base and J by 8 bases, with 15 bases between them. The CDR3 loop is CASSLSGMRFEKLFF. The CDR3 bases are TGCGCCAGCAGCTTGTCCGGGATGCGCTTCGAAAAACTGTTTTTT.

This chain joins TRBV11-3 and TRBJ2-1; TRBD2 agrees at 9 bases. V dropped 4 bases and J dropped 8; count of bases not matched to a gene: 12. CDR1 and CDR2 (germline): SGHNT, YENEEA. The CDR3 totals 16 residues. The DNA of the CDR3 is TGTGCCAGCAGCTCTTCCTATGGGACTAGCAGTGATGAGCAGTTCTTC. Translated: CASSSSYGTSSDEQFF.

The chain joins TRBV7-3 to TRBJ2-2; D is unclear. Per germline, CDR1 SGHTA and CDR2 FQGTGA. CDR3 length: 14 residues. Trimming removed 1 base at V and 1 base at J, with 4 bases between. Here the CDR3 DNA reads TGTGCCAGCAGCTTAAGGGGGAACACCGGGGAGCTGTTTTTT. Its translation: CASSLRGNTGELFF.

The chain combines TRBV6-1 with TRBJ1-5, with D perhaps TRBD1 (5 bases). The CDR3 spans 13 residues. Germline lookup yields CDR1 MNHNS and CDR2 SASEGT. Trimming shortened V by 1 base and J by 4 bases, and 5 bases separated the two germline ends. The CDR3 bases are TGTGCCAGCAGTGAAGGGGGGAATCAGCCCCAGCATTTT. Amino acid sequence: CASSEGGNQPQHF.

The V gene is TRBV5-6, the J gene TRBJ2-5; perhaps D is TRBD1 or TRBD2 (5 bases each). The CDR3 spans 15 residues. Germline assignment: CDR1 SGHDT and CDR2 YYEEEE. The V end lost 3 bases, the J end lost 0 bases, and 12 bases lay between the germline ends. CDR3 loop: CASSSTRGYQETQYF. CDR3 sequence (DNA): TGTGCCAGCAGCTCGACGAGGGGATACCAAGAGACCCAGTACTTC.

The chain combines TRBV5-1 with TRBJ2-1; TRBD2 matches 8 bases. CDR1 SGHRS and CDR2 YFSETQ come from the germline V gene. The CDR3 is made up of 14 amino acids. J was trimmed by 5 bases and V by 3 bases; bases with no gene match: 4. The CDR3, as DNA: TGCGCCAGCAGCTGGTTAGCGGGGAACAATGAGCAGTTCTTC. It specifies CASSWLAGNNEQFF.

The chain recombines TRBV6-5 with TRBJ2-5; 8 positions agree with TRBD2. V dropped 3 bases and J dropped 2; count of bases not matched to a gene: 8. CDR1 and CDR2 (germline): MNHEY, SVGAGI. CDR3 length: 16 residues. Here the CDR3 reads CASSYTGTRGQETQYF. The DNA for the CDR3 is TGTGCCAGCAGTTATACCGGGACTAGGGGACAAGAGACCCAGTACTTC.

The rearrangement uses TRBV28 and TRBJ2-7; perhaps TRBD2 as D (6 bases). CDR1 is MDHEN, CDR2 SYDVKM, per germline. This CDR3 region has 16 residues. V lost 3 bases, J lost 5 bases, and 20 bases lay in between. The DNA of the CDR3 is TGTGCCAGCAGTTTCCACGACACGGGGGTAACGGACGAGCAGTACTTC. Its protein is CASSFHDTGVTDEQYF.

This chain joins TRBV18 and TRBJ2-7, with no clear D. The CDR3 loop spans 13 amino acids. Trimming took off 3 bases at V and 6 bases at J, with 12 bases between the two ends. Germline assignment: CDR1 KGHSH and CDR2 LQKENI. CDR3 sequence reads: CASSPLKGVEQYF. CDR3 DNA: TGTGCCAGCTCACCCTTGAAGGGTGTCGAGCAGTACTTC.

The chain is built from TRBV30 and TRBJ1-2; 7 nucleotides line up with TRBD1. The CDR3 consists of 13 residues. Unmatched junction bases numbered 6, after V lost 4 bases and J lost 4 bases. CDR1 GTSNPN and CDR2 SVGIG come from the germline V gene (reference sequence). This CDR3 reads CAWTQGGSYGYTF. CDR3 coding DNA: TGTGCCTGGACCCAAGGGGGCAGCTATGGCTACACCTTC.

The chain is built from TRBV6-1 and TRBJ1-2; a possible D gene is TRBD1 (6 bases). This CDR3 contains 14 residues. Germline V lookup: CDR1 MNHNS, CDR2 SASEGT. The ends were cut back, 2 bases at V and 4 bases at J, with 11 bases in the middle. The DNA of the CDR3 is TGTGCCAGCAGTGAACAGACAGGCCCCTATGGCTACACCTTC. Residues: CASSEQTGPYGYTF.

The CDR3: CATRRTENQPQHF. CDR3 nucleotide sequence: TGTGCCACCAGAAGGACAGAGAATCAGCCCCAGCATTTT. The chain combines TRBV24-1 with TRBJ1-5; D is perhaps TRBD1 (6 bases). Deletions cut 7 bases from V and 4 bases from J, with 10 bases between. CDR1 and CDR2 (germline): KGHDR, SFDVKD. The CDR3 totals 13 residues.

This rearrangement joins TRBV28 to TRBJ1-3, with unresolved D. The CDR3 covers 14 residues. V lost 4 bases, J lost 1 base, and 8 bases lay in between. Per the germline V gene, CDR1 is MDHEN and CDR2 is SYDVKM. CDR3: CASSSMASGNTIYF. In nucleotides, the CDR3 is TGTGCCAGCAGTTCGATGGCATCTGGAAACACCATATATTTT.

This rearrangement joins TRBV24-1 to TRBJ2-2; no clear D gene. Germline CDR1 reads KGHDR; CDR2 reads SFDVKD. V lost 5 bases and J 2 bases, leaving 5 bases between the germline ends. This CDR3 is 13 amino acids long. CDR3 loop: CATSGPNTGELFF. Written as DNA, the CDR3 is TGTGCCACCAGTGGTCCCAACACCGGGGAGCTGTTTTTT.

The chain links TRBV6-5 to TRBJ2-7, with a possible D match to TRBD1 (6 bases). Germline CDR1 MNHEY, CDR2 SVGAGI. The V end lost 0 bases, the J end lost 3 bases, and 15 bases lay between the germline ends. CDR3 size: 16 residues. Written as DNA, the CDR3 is TGTGCCAGCAGTTACTCGAAGTTGGGGACACACTACGAGCAGTACTTC. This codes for CASSYSKLGTHYEQYF.

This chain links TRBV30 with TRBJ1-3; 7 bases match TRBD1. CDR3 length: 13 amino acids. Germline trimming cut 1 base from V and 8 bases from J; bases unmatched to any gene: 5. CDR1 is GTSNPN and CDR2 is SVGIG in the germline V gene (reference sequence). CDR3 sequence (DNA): TGTGCCTGGAGTGAACAGGGGCCCTACACCATATATTTT. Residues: CAWSEQGPYTIYF.

Here the CDR3 DNA reads TGCGCCAGCAGCCATCAACCCCGGGACAGGGCGGACACCGGGGAGCTGTTTTTT. Translation: CASSHQPRDRADTGELFF. V usage is TRBV10-1 and J usage is TRBJ2-2, with 9 bases fitting TRBD1. The V and J ends lost 6 bases and 3 bases, in that order; junction bases with no gene match: 14. The germline CDR1 and CDR2 sequences are WNHNN and SYGVQD (reference sequence). This CDR3 has 18 residues.

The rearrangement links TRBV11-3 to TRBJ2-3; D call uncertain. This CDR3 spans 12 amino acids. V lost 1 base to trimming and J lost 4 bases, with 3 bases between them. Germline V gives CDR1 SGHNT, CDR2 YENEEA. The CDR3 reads CASSLGPDTQYF. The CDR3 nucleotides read TGTGCCAGCAGCTTAGGCCCAGATACGCAGTATTTT.

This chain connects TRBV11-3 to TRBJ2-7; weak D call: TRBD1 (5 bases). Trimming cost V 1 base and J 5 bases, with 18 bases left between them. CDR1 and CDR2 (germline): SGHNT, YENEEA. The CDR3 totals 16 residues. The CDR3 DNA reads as TGTGCCAGCAGCTTAGGGGGTGGCCAGGGTCGGAACGAGCAGTACTTC. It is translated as CASSLGGGQGRNEQYF.

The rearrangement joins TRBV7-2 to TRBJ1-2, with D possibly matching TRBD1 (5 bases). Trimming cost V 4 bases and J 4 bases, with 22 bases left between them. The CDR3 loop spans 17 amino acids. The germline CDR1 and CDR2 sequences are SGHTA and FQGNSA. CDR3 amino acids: CASSSQGGQLIVYGYTF. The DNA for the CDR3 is TGTGCCAGCAGCTCCCAGGGTGGGCAGTTGATTGTCTATGGCTACACCTTC.

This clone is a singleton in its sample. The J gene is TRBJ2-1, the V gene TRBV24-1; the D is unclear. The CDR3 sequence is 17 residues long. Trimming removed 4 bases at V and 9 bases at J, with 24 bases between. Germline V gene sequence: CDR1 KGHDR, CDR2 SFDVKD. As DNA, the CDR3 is TGTGCCACCAGTGACACCAAAGACCCCATGAGCCTCGCTGAGCAGTTCTTC. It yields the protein CATSDTKDPMSLAEQFF.

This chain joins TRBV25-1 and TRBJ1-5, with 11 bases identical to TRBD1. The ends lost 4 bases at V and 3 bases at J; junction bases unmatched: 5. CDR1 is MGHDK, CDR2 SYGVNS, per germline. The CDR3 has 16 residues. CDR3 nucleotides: TGTGCCAGCAGTGTCCCGGGACAGGGGGACAATCAGCCCCAGCATTTT. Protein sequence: CASSVPGQGDNQPQHF.

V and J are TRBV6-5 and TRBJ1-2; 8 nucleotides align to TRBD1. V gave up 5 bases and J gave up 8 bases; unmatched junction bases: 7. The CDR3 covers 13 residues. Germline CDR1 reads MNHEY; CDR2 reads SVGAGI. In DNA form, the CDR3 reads TGTGCCAGCAGTCCGGGACAGGAGAAAGGCTACACCTTC. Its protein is CASSPGQEKGYTF.

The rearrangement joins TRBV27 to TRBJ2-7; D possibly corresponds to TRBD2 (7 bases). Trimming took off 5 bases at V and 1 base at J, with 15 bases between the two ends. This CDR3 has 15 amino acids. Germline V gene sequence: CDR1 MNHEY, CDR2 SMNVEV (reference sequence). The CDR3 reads CASSPSGGLSYEQYF. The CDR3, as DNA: TGTGCCAGCAGTCCCTCGGGGGGCTTATCCTACGAGCAGTACTTC.

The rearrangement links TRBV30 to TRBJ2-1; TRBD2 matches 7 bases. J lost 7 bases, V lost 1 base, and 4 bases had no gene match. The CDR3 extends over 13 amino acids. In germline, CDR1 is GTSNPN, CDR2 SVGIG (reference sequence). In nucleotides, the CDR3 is TGTGCCTGGAGTGCCGGGACTAATAATGAGCAGTTCTTC. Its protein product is CAWSAGTNNEQFF.